Sequencing of this T cell receptor beta chain was carried out in a study of regulatory T cells in long-lasting Graves disease. Study-level findings and limits: Persistent disease was characterized by preferential usage of TRBV28, TRBJ1-2 and TRBJ2-5. For persistent Graves' patients, TCR diversity was lower than for newly diagnosed ones.

CDR3-region Arm-PCR and iRepertoire HTBI primers produced the TCR beta libraries. Each CDR3 protein gets one entry after TCRdb re-called the multiplex PCR reads with MiXCR. Of some 330,000 distinct CDR3 sequences in the sample, 12% are singletons; the top ten hold around 18%. Specified time point: newly diagnosed GD, antithyroid drugs for less than 3 months. The TCR library was made from RNA extracted from PBMCs. In its sample, this clonotype was seen a few times. Antigen unknown. One end of the junction fails to match germline, which may point to a read error. The CDR3 contains 14 residues. Germline-derived CDR1 and CDR2 are SQVTM and ANQGSEA. These data also formed part of another study, on T cells in Graves' hyperthyroidism and ophthalmopathy. That work contributes: HTBI primers were employed in a first-round RT-PCR of the TCR CDR3. Ophthalmopathy was model-predicted a median around 6.7 months pre-onset.

The rearrangement links TRBV29-1 to TRBJ1-1; tentative D call: TRBD1 (5 bases). This receptor was taken from a young woman with Graves disease. The sample was peripheral blood mononuclear cells (PBMCs), taken at new diagnosis, from a patient treated with antithyroid drugs. CDR3 sequence (DNA): TGCAGCGTCAGTTACAGGCTCCGGAACACTGAAGCCTTCTTT. Translation gives CSVSYRLRNTEAFF.